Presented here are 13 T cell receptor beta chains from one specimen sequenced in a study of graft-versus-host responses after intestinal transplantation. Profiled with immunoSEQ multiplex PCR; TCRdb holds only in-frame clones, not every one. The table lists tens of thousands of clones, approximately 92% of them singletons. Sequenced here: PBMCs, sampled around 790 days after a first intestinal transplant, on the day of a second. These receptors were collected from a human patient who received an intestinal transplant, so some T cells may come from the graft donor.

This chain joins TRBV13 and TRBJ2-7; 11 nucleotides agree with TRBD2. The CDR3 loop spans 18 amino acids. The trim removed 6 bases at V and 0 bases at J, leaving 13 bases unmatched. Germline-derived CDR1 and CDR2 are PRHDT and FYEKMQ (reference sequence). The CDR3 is CASRRTGGTSGNSYEQYF. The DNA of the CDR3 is TGTGCCAGCAGGAGAACCGGCGGGACTAGCGGTAACTCCTACGAGCAGTACTTC.

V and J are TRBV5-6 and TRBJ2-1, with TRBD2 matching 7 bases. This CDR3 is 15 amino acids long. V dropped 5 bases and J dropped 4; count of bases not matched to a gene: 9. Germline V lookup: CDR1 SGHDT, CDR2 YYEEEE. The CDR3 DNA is TGTGCCAGCAGACTCCGGCTAGCGGCATACAATGAGCAGTTCTTC. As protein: CASRLRLAAYNEQFF.

CDR3 sequence (DNA): TGTGCCAGCAGCCCCATGGACAGGGCAAGACGTGGCTACACCTTC. Translated, it gives CASSPMDRARRGYTF. The chain has TRBV7-6 and TRBJ1-2; 8 bases agree with TRBD1. The ends lost 5 bases at V and 7 bases at J; junction bases unmatched: 12. Looked up from germline, CDR1 is SGHVS and CDR2 is FNYEAQ. The CDR3 covers 15 residues.

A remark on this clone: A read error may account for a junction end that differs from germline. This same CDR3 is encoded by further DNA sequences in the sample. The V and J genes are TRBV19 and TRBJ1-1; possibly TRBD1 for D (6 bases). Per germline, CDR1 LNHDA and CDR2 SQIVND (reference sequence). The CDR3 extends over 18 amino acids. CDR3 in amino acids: CASRIKLRGYGENTEAFF. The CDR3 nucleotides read TGTGCCAGTAGGATTAAACTCAGGGGATACGGCGAAAACACTGAGGCTTTCTTT.

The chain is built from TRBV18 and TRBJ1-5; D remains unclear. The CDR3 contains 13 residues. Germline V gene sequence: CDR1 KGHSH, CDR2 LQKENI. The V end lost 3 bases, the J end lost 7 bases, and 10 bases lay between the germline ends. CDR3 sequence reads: CASSPRDGQPQHF. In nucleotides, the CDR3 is TGTGCCAGCTCACCCAGAGATGGACAGCCCCAGCATTTT.

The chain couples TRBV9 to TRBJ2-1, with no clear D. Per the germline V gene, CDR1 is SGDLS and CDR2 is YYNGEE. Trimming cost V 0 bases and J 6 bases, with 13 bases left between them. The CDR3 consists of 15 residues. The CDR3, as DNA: TGTGCCAGCAGCGTAGAGGTCCGTGACGGCAATGAGCAGTTCTTC. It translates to CASSVEVRDGNEQFF.

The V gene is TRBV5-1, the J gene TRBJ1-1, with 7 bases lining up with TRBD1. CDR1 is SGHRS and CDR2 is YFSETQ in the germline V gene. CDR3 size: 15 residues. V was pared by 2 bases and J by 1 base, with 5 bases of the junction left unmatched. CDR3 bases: TGCGCCAGCAGCTTTTCCGGGACAGCGAACACTGAAGCTTTCTTT. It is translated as CASSFSGTANTEAFF.

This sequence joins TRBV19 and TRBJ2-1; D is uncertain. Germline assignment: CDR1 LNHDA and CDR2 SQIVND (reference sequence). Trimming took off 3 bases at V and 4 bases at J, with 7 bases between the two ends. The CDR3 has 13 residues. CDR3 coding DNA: TGTGCCAGTAGTATCCCCGGGTACAATGAGCAGTTCTTC. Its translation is CASSIPGYNEQFF.

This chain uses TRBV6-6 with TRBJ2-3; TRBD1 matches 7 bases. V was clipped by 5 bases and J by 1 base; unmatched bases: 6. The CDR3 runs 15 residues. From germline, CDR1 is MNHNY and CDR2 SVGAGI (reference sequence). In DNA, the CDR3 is TGTGCCAGCAGTACAGGGGAAGGGGGCACAGATACGCAGTATTTT. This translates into CASSTGEGGTDTQYF.

The CDR3 is CARSLAKDSVGNEQFF. CDR3 nucleotide sequence: TGTGCCAGAAGCTTAGCGAAGGACTCCGTAGGGAATGAGCAGTTCTTC. This rearrangement joins TRBV7-5 to TRBJ2-1; TRBD2 is the table's D call and was not checked against the DNA. TRBV7-5 represents a pseudogene. The CDR3 consists of 16 residues.

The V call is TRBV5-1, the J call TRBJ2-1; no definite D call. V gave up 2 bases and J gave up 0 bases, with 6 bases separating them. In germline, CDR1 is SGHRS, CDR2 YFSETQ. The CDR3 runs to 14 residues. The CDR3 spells CASSLDSSYNEQFF. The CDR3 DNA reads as TGCGCCAGCAGCTTAGATAGCTCCTACAATGAGCAGTTCTTC.

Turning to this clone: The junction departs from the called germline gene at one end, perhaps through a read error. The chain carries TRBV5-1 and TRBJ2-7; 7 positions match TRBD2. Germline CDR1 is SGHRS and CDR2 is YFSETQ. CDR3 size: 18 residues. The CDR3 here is CASTLGKTSRGGTYEQYF. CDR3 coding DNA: TGCGCCAGCACCTTGGGGAAGACTAGCCGGGGTGGAACCTACGAGCAGTACTTC.

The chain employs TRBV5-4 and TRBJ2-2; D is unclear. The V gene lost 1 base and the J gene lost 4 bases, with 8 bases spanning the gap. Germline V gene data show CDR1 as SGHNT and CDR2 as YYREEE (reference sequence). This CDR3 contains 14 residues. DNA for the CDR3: TGTGCCAGCAGCTTGATGACTGTCACCGGGGAGCTGTTTTTT. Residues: CASSLMTVTGELFF. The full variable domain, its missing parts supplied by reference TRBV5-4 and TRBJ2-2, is ETGVTQSPTHLIKTRGQQVTLRCSSQSGHNTVSWYQQALGQGPQFIFQYYREEENGRGNFPPRFSGLQFPNYSSELNVNALELDDSALYLCASSLMTVTGELFFGEGSRLTVL.